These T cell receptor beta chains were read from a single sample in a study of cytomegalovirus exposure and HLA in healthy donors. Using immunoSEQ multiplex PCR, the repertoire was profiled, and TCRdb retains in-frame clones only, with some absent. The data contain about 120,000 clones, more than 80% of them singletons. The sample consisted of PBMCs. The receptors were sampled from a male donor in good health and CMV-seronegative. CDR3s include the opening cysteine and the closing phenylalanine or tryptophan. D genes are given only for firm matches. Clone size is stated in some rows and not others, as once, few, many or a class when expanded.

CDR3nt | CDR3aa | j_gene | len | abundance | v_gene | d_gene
TGTGCCAGCAGCCAAGGGCGGGGGCAAGGGGAAAAACTGTTTTTT | CASSQGRGQGEKLFF | TRBJ1-4 | 15 | - | TRBV7-3 | -
TGTGCCAGCAGCCCCTGGGGACAGACCACCGGGGAGCTGTTTTTT | CASSPWGQTTGELFF | TRBJ2-2 | 15 | - | TRBV7-2 | TRBD1
TGCGCCAGCAGCTGGGACAGGGCGAGCACTGAAGCTTTCTTT | CASSWDRASTEAFF | TRBJ1-1 | 14 | - | TRBV5-1 | TRBD1
TGCGCCAGCGGGCCGGGACTGGGGATGGGGGAGCAGTACTTC | CASGPGLGMGEQYF | TRBJ2-7 | 14 | - | TRBV5-1 | -
TGTGCCTGGAGGGCAGGGGGTTCCGAAAATGAAAAACTGTTTTTT | CAWRAGGSENEKLFF | TRBJ1-4 | 15 | - | TRBV30 | TRBD1
TGTGCCAGCAGCTTTTTAGGGGGTAACACTGAAGCTTTCTTT | CASSFLGGNTEAFF | TRBJ1-1 | 14 | - | TRBV7-9 | -
TGCAGTGCTACCACTAGCAGTGAGCAGTTCTTC | CSATTSSEQFF | TRBJ2-1 | 11 | - | TRBV20-1 | -
TGTGCCAGTAGTGAAGGGACAGGGTCCTACGAGCAGTACTTC | CASSEGTGSYEQYF | TRBJ2-7 | 14 | - | TRBV19 | TRBD1
TGTGCCAGCAGCCCGCGGGGCCCTCAGCCCCAGCATTTT | CASSPRGPQPQHF | TRBJ1-5 | 13 | - | TRBV5-8 | -
TGTGCCTGGGGGACAGGGCAGGAGACCCAGTACTTC | CAWGTGQETQYF | TRBJ2-5 | 12 | - | TRBV30 | TRBD1
TGTGCCAGTAGTCTGGGGTACAGGTTGGCGGTAGCCAAAAACATTCAGTACTTC | CASSLGYRLAVAKNIQYF | TRBJ2-4 | 18 | - | TRBV19 | -
TGTGCCAGCAGCCCTAGGACAGGGAACTACGAGCAGTACTTC | CASSPRTGNYEQYF | TRBJ2-7 | 14 | - | TRBV9 | TRBD1
TGCGCCAGCAGCTCGAGGGACTTATCCAATGAGCAGTTCTTC | CASSSRDLSNEQFF | TRBJ2-1 | 14 | - | TRBV5-1 | -
TGTGCCATCTTCCCGAGGGGAGGGGGTGAGCAGTTCTTC | CAIFPRGGGEQFF | TRBJ2-1 | 13 | - | TRBV7-7 | -
TGTGCCAGCGGACCGAGGGGGCGCGACACTGAAGCTTTCTTT | CASGPRGRDTEAFF | TRBJ1-1 | 14 | - | TRBV6-5 | TRBD1
TGTGCCAGCAGTTACTCGTATAGCAATCAGCCCCAGCATTTT | CASSYSYSNQPQHF | TRBJ1-5 | 14 | few | TRBV6-5 | -
TGTGCCAGCAGTGAAAGTGTAGGGGGCTTGTATGGCTACACCTTC | CASSESVGGLYGYTF | TRBJ1-2 | 15 | - | TRBV6-1 | TRBD1
TGTGCCAGCAGCCACAGACAGGGGGCCGGTCTCAACGAGCAGTACTTC | CASSHRQGAGLNEQYF | TRBJ2-7 | 16 | - | TRBV5-4 | TRBD1
TGTGCCAGCAGCTCCAACAGGGGAGGTTCAGAGACCCAGTACTTC | CASSSNRGGSETQYF | TRBJ2-5 | 15 | - | TRBV7-9 | -
TGTGCCAGCAGCTTACCCGGGACAAGCTACGAGCAGTACTTC | CASSLPGTSYEQYF | TRBJ2-7 | 14 | - | TRBV5-4 | -
TGCGCCAGCAGCTTGTTGCCTAGCGGGAGCTACGAGCAGTACTTC | CASSLLPSGSYEQYF | TRBJ2-7 | 15 | few | TRBV5-1 | TRBD2
TGCGCCAGCAGCAAGGGGGATGGAAACACTGAAGCTTTCTTT | CASSKGDGNTEAFF | TRBJ1-1 | 14 | - | TRBV10-1 | -
TGTGCCAGCCGGCGCAGGGGGCTAATGTACGAGCAGTACTTC | CASRRRGLMYEQYF | TRBJ2-7 | 14 | few | TRBV6-5 | TRBD1
TGTGCCAGCAGCTTAGCTAGCAAGAGCCACGAGCAGTACTTC | CASSLASKSHEQYF | TRBJ2-7 | 14 | - | TRBV7-8 | -
TGTGCCAGCAGTGGGACTAGCGGGAGCACCGGGGAGCTGTTTTTT | CASSGTSGSTGELFF | TRBJ2-2 | 15 | few | TRBV6-4 | TRBD2
TGTGCCAGCAGCGTAAAACAGGGTTTTAATGAAAAACTGTTTTTT | CASSVKQGFNEKLFF | TRBJ1-4 | 15 | - | TRBV9 | -
TGTGCCTGGAGGACAGGGGGCTTTCGTGGCTACACCTTC | CAWRTGGFRGYTF | TRBJ1-2 | 13 | - | TRBV30 | TRBD1
TGTGCCAGTACTCCCGTGGGGGCAGGGGGCAGCACAGATACGCAGTATTTT | CASTPVGAGGSTDTQYF | TRBJ2-3 | 17 | - | TRBV19 | TRBD1
TGTGCCAGCAGCATTGGGGGGGCTGAAGCTTTCTTT | CASSIGGAEAFF | TRBJ1-1 | 12 | - | TRBV5-6 | -
TGCGCCAGCAACCACTTCGGGGTGGGGGCGACAGATACGCAGTATTTT | CASNHFGVGATDTQYF | TRBJ2-3 | 16 | - | TRBV5-1 | -
TGTGCCAGCAGAGTGACAGGGACCTACGAGCAGTACTTC | CASRVTGTYEQYF | TRBJ2-7 | 13 | - | TRBV2 | TRBD1
TGCGCCAGCAGCTCCGGACGGACAGGTGGCTACGAGCAGTACTTC | CASSSGRTGGYEQYF | TRBJ2-7 | 15 | - | TRBV5-1 | TRBD1
TGTGCCAGCACAACAGGTTGGCGAAGCACAGATACGCAGTATTTT | CASTTGWRSTDTQYF | TRBJ2-3 | 15 | - | TRBV9 | -
TGTGCCAGCAGCCGGGACAGGGCTGTCCACGAGCAGTACTTC | CASSRDRAVHEQYF | TRBJ2-7 | 14 | - | TRBV7-8 | TRBD1
TGTGCCAGTATACCTAAGGGACAGGGGACTTCCGAGCAGTACTTC | CASIPKGQGTSEQYF | TRBJ2-7 | 15 | - | TRBV2 | TRBD1
TGTGCCAGCAGCTTACAGGGGGCGAGCTCCTACAATGAGCAGTTCTTC | CASSLQGASSYNEQFF | TRBJ2-1 | 16 | - | TRBV7-3 | TRBD1
TGTGCCAGCAGCTCGGGACTAGCGGGAGACAATGAGCAGTTCTTC | CASSSGLAGDNEQFF | TRBJ2-1 | 15 | - | TRBV5-4 | TRBD2
TGTGCCAGCAGTTTATCTCGGGGCGGGGTGGGGAAACTGTTTTTT | CASSLSRGGVGKLFF | TRBJ1-4 | 15 | once | TRBV28 | -
TGTGCCAGCAGCTTAGGGGGACTAGCGGGTTTGACAGATACGCAGTATTTT | CASSLGGLAGLTDTQYF | TRBJ2-3 | 17 | - | TRBV7-9 | TRBD2